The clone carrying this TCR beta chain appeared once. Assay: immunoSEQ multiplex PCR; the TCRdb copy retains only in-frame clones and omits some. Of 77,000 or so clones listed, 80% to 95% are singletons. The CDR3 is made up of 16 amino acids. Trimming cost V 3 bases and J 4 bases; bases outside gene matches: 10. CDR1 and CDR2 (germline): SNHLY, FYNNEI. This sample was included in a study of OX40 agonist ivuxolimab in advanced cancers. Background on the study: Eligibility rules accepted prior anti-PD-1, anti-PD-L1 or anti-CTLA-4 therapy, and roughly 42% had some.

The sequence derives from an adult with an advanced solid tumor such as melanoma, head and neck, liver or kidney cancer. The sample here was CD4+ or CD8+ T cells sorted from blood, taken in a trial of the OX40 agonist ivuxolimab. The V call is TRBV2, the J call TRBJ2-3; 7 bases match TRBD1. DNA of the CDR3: TGTGCCAGCAGTGATTTTCAGGGGGTTAGGGCAGATACGCAGTATTTT. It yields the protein CASSDFQGVRADTQYF.